The clone carrying this T cell receptor (beta chain) is a singleton in its sample. The target antigen is unknown. It was with 60 Vbeta and 13 Jbeta primers that the PCR ran. In the original processing: Unique TCR beta chains totaled some 88 million in a later count, with roughly 11 million of them shared. Here immunoSEQ multiplex PCR was the method, and the copy in TCRdb shows in-frame clones only, minus some. D and trimming were read from the DNA, whereas the V and J calls and clone size are those reported in that table. The table has 150,000 to 200,000 clones, around 76% seen once. V shed 5 bases, J shed 8 bases, and the junction held 8 bases outside the gene matches. The CDR3 runs to 13 residues. Germline CDR1 MDHEN, CDR2 SYDVKM. This entry comes from a study of cytomegalovirus exposure and HLA in healthy donors. General study points: Later work found most CMV-associated TCR beta chains apparently HLA-restricted.

Sequencing input: PBMCs. V is TRBV28 and J is TRBJ1-2, with 7 bases aligning to TRBD1. The TCR sequence derives from a woman younger than 45 in good health and CMV-seropositive. The CDR3 sequence: CASSAGGSLGYTF. The CDR3 DNA reads TGTGCCAGCAGTGCAGGGGGTTCGTTAGGCTACACCTTC.